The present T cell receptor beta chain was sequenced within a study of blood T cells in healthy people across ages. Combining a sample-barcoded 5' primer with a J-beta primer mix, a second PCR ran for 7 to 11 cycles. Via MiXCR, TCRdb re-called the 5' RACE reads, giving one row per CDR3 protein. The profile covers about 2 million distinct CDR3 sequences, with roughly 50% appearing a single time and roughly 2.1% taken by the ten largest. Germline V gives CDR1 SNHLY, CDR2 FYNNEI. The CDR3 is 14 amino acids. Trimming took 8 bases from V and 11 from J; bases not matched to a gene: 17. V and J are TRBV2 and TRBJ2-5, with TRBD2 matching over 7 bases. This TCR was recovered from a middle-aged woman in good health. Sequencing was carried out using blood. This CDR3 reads CASPLLGGGNEQYF. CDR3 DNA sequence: TGTGCCAGCCCACTACTGGGGGGGGGGAATGAGCAGTACTTC.